The rows below give T cell receptor beta chains drawn from one sample of a study of blood T cells in healthy people across ages. MiXCR, applied by TCRdb to the 5' RACE reads, yields one record per CDR3 protein. Of some 1,500,000 distinct CDR3 sequences detected, 35% to 45% appear once; the ten largest clones hold around 4%. Material: blood. These receptors were taken from a young woman in good health. CDR3s include the opening cysteine and the closing phenylalanine or tryptophan. D genes are given only for firm matches. Expanded clones get a size class; other rows say once, few or many, or leave the size out.

TRBD1,TRBJ1-4,TRBV18,few,TGTGCCAGCTCACCAAATCCCGGGACAGGGCTTGAAAAACTGTTTTTT,CASSPNPGTGLEKLFF
TRBD2,TRBJ2-1,TRBV5-1,many,TGCGCCAGCAGCTTGGCTAGCGGGAAATACAATGAGCAGTTCTTC,CASSLASGKYNEQFF
.,TRBJ1-1,TRBV20-1,many,TGCAGTGCACAATCGGGTTCCTCCGAAGCTTTCTTT,CSAQSGSSEAFF
.,TRBJ2-3,TRBV20-1,.,TGCAGTGCGACCACAGGGTCTGGCACAGATACGCAGTATTTT,CSATTGSGTDTQYF
.,TRBJ2-5,TRBV7-6,.,TGTGCCAGCAGCTTAGATCCTGACGAGGTCCAAGAGACCCAGTACTTC,CASSLDPDEVQETQYF
.,TRBJ2-1,TRBV4-3,few,TGCGCCAGCAGCCCCTCCCGGGAGCGGAACTACAATGAGCAGTTCTTC,CASSPSRERNYNEQFF
.,TRBJ1-1,TRBV5-4,few,TGTGCCAGCTCCCGTGGACAGACTAACACTGAAGCTTTCTTT,CASSRGQTNTEAFF
TRBD1,TRBJ1-6,TRBV11-2,.,TGTGCCAGCAGCTTAGTATGGCAGGGGGGCTCCTATAATTCACCCCTCCACTTT,CASSLVWQGGSYNSPLHF
.,TRBJ1-4,TRBV6-1,.,TGTGCCAGCAGTGAAGGTTCAAGTAATGAAAAACTGTTTTTT,CASSEGSSNEKLFF
.,TRBJ1-5,TRBV7-9,.,TGTGCCAGCAGCGCGCAGGGGCACCTCAATCAGCCCCAGCATTTT,CASSAQGHLNQPQHF
.,TRBJ1-1,TRBV27,few,TGTGCCAGCCGGGACCATAACATGAACACTGAAGCTTTCTTT,CASRDHNMNTEAFF
.,TRBJ2-4,TRBV10-3,few,TGTGCCATCAGTGAGTCGAACATTCAGTACTTC,CAISESNIQYF
.,TRBJ2-5,TRBV30,.,TGTGCCTGGAGTGTAAATGACAGATGGACCCAGTACTTC,CAWSVNDRWTQYF
TRBD1,TRBJ1-2,TRBV7-9,few,TGTGCCAGCAGCCCCGGACAGGGGGCCGAGTTTGACTATGGCTACACCTTC,CASSPGQGAEFDYGYTF
TRBD1,TRBJ1-1,TRBV5-5,once,TGTGCCAGCAGCGCCTCCGGACAGGGCTTTTCTGAAGCTTTCTTT,CASSASGQGFSEAFF
.,TRBJ2-1,TRBV29-1,.,TGCAGCGTTCCCTTGCGGGGTGCCTACAATGAGCAGTTCTTC,CSVPLRGAYNEQFF
.,TRBJ2-4,TRBV14,.,TGTGCCAGCAGCCACCTGACAGGCCAAAACATTCAGTACTTC,CASSHLTGQNIQYF
.,TRBJ2-7,TRBV25-1,.,TGTGCCAGCAGTGACCAACGTGGAGGGGCCTACGAGCAGTACTTC,CASSDQRGGAYEQYF
.,TRBJ2-3,TRBV20-1,.,TGCAGTGCTAACGACTATAGAACAGATACGCAGTATTTT,CSANDYRTDTQYF
TRBD2,TRBJ2-3,TRBV2,few,TGTGCCACCCACCGGGGAGGGTCCCCGTATTTT,CATHRGGSPYF
TRBD1,TRBJ1-2,TRBV6-5,.,TGTGCCAGCAGTTACTACAGGGGAAACGGCTACACCTTC,CASSYYRGNGYTF
.,TRBJ2-7,TRBV29-1,.,TGCAGCGTTCCACTCTACGGACCGTCCCACGAGCAGTACTTC,CSVPLYGPSHEQYF